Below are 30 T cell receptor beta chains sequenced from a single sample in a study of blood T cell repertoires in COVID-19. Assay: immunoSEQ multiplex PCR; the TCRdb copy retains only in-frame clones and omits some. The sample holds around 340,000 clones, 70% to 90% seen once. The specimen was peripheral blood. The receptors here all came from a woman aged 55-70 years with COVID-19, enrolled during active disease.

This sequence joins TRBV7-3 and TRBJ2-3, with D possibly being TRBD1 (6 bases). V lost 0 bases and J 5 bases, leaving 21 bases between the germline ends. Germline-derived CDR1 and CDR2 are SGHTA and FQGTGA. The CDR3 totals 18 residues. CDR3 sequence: CASSLTYTGPKGGDTQYF. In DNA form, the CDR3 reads TGTGCCAGCAGCTTAACGTACACAGGGCCTAAAGGCGGAGATACGCAGTATTTT.

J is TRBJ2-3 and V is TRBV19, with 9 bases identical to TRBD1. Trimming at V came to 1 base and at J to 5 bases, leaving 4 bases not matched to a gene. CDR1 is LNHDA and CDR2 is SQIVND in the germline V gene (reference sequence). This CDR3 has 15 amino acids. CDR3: CASSIAGQGIDTQYF. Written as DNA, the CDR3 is TGTGCCAGTAGTATAGCGGGACAGGGTATAGATACGCAGTATTTT.

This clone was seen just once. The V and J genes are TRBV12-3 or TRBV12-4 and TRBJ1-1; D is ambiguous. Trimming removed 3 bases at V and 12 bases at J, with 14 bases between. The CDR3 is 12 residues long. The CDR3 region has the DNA TGTGCCAGCAGTTTTTCGGGATTTACGACTTTCTTT. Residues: CASSFSGFTTFF.

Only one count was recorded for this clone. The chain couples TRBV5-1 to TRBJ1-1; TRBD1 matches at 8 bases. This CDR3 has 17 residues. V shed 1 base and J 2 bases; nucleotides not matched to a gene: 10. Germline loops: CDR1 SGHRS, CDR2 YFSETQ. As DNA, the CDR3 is TGCGCCAGCAGCTTGCTCGGACAGGGACTAATTAACACTGAAGCTTTCTTT. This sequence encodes CASSLLGQGLINTEAFF.

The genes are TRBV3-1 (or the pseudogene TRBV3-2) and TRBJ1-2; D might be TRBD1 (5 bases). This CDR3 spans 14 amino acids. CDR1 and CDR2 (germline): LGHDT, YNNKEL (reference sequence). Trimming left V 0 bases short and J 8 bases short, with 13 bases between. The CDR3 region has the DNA TGTGCCAGCAGCCAAGATTTCGCAGGGCAGGGCTACACCTTC. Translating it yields CASSQDFAGQGYTF.

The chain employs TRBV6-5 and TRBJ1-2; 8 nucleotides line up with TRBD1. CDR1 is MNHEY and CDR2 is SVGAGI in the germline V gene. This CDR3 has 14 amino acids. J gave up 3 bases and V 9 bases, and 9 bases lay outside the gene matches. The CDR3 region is CASSQDRAHYGYTF. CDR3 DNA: TGTGCCAGTTCCCAGGACAGGGCCCACTATGGCTACACCTTC.

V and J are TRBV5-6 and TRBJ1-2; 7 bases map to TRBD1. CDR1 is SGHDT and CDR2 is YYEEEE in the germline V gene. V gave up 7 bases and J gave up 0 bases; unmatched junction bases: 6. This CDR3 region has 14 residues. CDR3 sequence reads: CASSPGQSNYGYTF. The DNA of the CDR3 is TGTGCCAGCTCCCCGGGACAGTCTAACTATGGCTACACCTTC.

The CDR3 sequence is CASSESGFYGYTF. Written as DNA, the CDR3 is TGTGCCAGCAGTGAATCAGGGTTCTATGGCTACACCTTC. The gene calls are TRBV6-1 and TRBJ1-2; TRBD1 might be the D (5 bases). The germline V and J ends were trimmed by 2 bases and 4 bases, with 8 bases remaining between them. The CDR3 spans 13 residues. CDR1 and CDR2 from the germline V gene are MNHNS and SASEGT.

This CDR3 is CASSRQGSTNYGYTF. For the CDR3, the DNA is TGTGCCAGCAGCCGACAGGGATCAACTAACTATGGCTACACCTTC. This rearrangement joins TRBV3-1 (or the pseudogene TRBV3-2) to TRBJ1-2, with 7 bases identical to TRBD1. The junction had 5 bases not matched to a gene; V was cut back by 4 bases and J by 0 bases. The CDR3 is 15 amino acids. The germline gives CDR1 LGHDT, CDR2 YNNKEL (reference sequence).

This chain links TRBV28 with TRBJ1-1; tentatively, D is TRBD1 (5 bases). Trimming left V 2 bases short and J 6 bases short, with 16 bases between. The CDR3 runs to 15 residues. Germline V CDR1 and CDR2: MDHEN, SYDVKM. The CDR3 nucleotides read TGTGCCAGCAGTTTAAATGCAGGAGGGGAACCTGAAGCTTTCTTT. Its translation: CASSLNAGGEPEAFF.

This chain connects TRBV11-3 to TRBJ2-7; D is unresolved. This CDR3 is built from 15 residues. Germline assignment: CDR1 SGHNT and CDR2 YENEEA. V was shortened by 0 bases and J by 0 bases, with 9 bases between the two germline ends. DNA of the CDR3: TGTGCCAGCAGCTTAGATGATGCGGACTCCTACGAGCAGTACTTC. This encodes CASSLDDADSYEQYF.

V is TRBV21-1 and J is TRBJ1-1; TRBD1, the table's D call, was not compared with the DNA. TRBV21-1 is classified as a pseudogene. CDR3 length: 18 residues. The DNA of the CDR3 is TGTGCCAGCAGCAAATCCGACTACAGGGGGGAGATGAACACTGAAGCTTTCTTT. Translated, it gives CASSKSDYRGEMNTEAFF.

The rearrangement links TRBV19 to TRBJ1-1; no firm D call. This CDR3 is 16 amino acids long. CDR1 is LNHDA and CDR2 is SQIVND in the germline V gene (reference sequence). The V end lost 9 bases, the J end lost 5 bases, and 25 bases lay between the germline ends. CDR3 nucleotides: TGTGCCAGCAAAGAGGTGCGCGGGAGGGAGGGAACTGAAGCTTTCTTT. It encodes CASKEVRGREGTEAFF.

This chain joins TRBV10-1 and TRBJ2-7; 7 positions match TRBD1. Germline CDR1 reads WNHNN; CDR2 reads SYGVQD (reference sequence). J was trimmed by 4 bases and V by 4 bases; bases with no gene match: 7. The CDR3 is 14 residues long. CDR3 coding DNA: TGCGCCAGCAGTGCGAGGGGGCGGATATACGAGCAGTACTTC. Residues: CASSARGRIYEQYF.

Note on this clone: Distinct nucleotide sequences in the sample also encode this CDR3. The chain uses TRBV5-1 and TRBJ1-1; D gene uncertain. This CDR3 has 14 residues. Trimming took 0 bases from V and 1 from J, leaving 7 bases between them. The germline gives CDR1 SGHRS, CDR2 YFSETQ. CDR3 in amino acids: CASSLGEENTEAFF. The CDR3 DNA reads TGCGCCAGCAGCTTGGGCGAGGAGAACACTGAAGCTTTCTTT.

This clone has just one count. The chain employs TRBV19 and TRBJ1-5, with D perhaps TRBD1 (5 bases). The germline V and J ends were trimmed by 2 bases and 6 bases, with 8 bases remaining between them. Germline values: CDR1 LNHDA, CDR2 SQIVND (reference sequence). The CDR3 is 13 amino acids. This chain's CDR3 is CASSIKGPQPQHF. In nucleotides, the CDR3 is TGTGCCAGTAGTATAAAGGGGCCTCAGCCCCAGCATTTT.

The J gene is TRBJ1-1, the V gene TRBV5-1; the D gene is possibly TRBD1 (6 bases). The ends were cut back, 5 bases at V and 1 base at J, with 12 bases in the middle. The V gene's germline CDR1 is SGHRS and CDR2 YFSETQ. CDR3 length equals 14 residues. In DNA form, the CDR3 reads TGCGCCAGCAGGGGGGCGGTTGAGAACACTGAAGCTTTCTTT. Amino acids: CASRGAVENTEAFF.

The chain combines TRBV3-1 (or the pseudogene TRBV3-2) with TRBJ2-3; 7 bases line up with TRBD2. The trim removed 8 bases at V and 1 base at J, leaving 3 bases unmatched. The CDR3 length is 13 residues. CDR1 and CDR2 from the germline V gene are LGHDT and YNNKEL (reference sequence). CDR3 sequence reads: CASCTSGTDTQYF. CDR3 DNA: TGTGCCAGCTGTACTAGCGGCACAGATACGCAGTATTTT.

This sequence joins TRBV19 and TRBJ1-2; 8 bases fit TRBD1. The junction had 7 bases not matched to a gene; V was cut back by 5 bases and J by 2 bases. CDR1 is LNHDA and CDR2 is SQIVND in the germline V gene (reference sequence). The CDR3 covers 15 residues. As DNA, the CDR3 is TGTGCCAGTAGTCCCCGGACAGGGATAAACTATGGCTACACCTTC. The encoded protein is CASSPRTGINYGYTF.

The CDR3 sequence: CASSMGAGYGYTF. CDR3 coding DNA: TGTGCCAGCAGTATGGGGGCTGGCTATGGCTACACCTTC. The V and J genes are TRBV12-3 or TRBV12-4 and TRBJ1-2; tentative D call: TRBD1 (6 bases). V lost 5 bases and J lost 4, with 11 bases in between. This CDR3 is built from 13 residues.

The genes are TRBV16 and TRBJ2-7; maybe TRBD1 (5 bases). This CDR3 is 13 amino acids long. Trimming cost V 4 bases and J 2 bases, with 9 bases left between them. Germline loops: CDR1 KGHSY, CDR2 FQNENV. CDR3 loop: CASSPTGAYEQYF. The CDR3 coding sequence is TGTGCCAGCAGCCCTACAGGAGCCTACGAGCAGTACTTC.

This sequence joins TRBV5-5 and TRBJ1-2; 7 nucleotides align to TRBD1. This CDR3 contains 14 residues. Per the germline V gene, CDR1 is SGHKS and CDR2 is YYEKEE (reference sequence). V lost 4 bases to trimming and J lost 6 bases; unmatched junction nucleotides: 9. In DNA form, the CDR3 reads TGTGCCAGCAGCGTTTATGGGACAGTCCATGGCTACACCTTC. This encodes CASSVYGTVHGYTF. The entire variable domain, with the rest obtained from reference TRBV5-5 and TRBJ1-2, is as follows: DAGVTQSPTHLIKTRGQQVTLRCSPISGHKSVSWYQQVLGQGPQFIFQYYEKEERGRGNFPDRFSARQFPNYSSELNVNALLLGDSALYLCASSVYGTVHGYTFGSGTRLTVV.

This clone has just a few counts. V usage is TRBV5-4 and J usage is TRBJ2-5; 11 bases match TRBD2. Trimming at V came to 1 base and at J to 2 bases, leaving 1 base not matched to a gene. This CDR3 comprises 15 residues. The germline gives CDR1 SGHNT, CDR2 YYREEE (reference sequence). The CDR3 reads CASSLTSGGQETQYF. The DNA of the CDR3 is TGTGCCAGCAGCTTGACTAGCGGGGGTCAAGAGACCCAGTACTTC.

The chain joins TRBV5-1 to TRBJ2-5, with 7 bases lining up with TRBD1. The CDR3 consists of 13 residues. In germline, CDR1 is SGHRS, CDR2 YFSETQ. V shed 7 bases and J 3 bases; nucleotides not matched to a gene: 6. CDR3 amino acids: CASHRTGEETQYF. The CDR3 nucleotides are TGCGCCAGCCATCGGACAGGTGAAGAGACCCAGTACTTC.

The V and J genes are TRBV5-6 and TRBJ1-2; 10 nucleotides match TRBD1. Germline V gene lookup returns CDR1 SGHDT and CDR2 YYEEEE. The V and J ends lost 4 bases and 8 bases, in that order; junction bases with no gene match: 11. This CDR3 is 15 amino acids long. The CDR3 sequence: CASSHNERDRGGYTF. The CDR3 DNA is TGTGCCAGCAGCCATAATGAAAGGGACAGGGGCGGCTACACCTTC.

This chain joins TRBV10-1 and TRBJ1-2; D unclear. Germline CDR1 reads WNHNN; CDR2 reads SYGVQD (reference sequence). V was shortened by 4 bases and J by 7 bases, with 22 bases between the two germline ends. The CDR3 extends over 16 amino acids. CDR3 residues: CASSAGGEGSFSGYTF. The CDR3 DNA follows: TGCGCCAGCAGTGCCGGAGGAGAAGGGTCCTTCAGTGGCTACACCTTC.

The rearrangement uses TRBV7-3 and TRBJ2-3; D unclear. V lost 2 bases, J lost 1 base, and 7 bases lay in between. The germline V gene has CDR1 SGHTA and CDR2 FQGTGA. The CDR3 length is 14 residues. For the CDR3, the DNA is TGTGCCAGCAGCTTAGATGCAGGCACAGATACGCAGTATTTT. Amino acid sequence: CASSLDAGTDTQYF.

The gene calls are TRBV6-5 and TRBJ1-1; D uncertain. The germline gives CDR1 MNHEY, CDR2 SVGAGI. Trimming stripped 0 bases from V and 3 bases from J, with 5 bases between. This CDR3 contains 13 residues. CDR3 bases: TGTGCCAGCAGTTACTCGCTAGACACTGAAGCTTTCTTT. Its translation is CASSYSLDTEAFF.

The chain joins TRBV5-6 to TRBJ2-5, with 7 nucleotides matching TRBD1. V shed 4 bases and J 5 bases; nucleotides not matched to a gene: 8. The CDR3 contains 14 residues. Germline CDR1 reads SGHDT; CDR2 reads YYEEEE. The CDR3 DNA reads TGTGCCAGCAGCCCGGGACAGAGTCTGGAGACCCAGTACTTC. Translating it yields CASSPGQSLETQYF. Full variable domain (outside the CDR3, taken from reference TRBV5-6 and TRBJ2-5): DAGVTQSPTHLIKTRGQQVTLRCSPKSGHDTVSWYQQALGQGPQFIFQYYEEEERQRGNFPDRFSGHQFPNYSSELNVNALLLGDSALYLCASSPGQSLETQYFGPGTRLLVL.

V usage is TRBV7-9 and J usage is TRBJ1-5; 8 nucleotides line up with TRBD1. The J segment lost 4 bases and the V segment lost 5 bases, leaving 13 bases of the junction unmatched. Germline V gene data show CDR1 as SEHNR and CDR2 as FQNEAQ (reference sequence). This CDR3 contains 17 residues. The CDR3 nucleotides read TGTGCCAGCAGCCCTGGACAGGGAGTCTTCATGAATCAGCCCCAGCATTTT. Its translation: CASSPGQGVFMNQPQHF.